This TCR beta chain was captured in a study of post-analysis software for immune sequencing data. Notes on the study in general: Five TRBV segments occurring more often in patients than controls included TRBV5-6, TRBV5-1 and TRBV20-1.

Carried by the TCR beta cDNA libraries were unique molecular identifiers. TCRdb reanalysed the PCR reads using MiXCR and keeps one entry per CDR3 protein. The table includes about 820,000 distinct CDR3 sequences, roughly 50% detected once. This clonotype was counted between two and nine times. Its antigen is undetermined. CDR3 length equals 16 residues. V lost 2 bases and J lost 8; bases outside the gene matches: 14. CDR1 is MNHEY and CDR2 is SVGAGI in the germline V gene. Sequenced material: blood. This receptor was taken from a girl aged 5-17 years with multiple sclerosis. The chain is built from TRBV6-5 and TRBJ1-2, with 7 bases identical to TRBD1. CDR3 sequence (DNA): TGTGCCAGCAGTTACGACCGAAGGGGACAGAAGGGAGGCTACACCTTC. It specifies CASSYDRRGQKGGYTF.